This TCR beta chain was retrieved from a study of PD-1 blockade in classical Hodgkin lymphoma (TCRdb year 2020). With respect to the entire study: Nivolumab dosing was 3 mg/kg intravenously every 2 weeks, continuing until either disease progression or unacceptable toxicity. The study used CyTOF and TCR beta sequencing to define a peripheral blood immune signature of response to PD-1 blockade in classical Hodgkin lymphoma.

Broader findings and caveats from the paper: Only a single clinical trial cohort was studied, and what caused the repertoire differences, possibly disease activity or prior therapy, remained undefined. Baseline diversity similar to that of newly diagnosed patients was observed in trial patients achieving complete response, whereas significantly lower diversity was observed in partial responders and progressors. CD4+ but not CD8+ TCR diversity rose significantly by C4D1 (p=0.0027 vs p=0.16), most apparent in complete responders (p=0.02). Baseline TCR diversity was reported as lower in newly diagnosed patients than in healthy donors, and lower still in relapsed/refractory patients. Diversity was lower in patients who began nivolumab less than 1 year after ASCT, so these patients were left out of later analyses to avoid confounding by immune reconstitution.

What this sample's time point label stands for: cycle 2 day 1 (C2D1) of nivolumab. All trial patients had relapsed after autologous stem cell transplantation, with cohorts A, B and C differing in prior brentuximab vedotin exposure. The trial cohort was composed of over 50 patients with relapsed/refractory classical Hodgkin lymphoma, for whom complete response, partial response or progressive disease was recorded as best overall response. Trial patients were treated with single-agent nivolumab in the multi-cohort phase II CheckMate 205 trial. An independent review committee assessed best overall response by applying the 2007 International Working Group response criteria. Trial PBMCs were collected just before the start of nivolumab (C1D1) and during therapy at cycle 2 day 1 and cycle 4 day 1. Peripheral blood was collected in 8 mL Vacutainer Cell Preparation Tubes, from which PBMCs were isolated by centrifugation and then cryopreserved.

The Qiagen DNeasy kit was used to extract genomic DNA both from unsorted PBMCs and from the negatively selected CD4+ and CD8+ fractions. TCR beta CDR3 regions were amplified by immunoSEQ multiplex PCR using primers annealing to V and J segments. Amplification bias was minimized using a synthetic immune receptor repertoire, and residual bias was removed computationally after sequencing. The paper's processing steps were these. Custom Python scripts were used to quantify repertoire diversity as the Shannon entropy index. Unsorted, CD4+ and CD8+ repertoires were examined separately, except in combined analyses, for which CD4+ and CD8+ sequences were merged in silico. A clone was considered expanded if an increase in frequency of at least 2-fold after treatment relative to C1D1 was found, and a pseudocount of 0.5 was applied to clones undetected at baseline. Clones with 0 or 1 copy at C1D1 were defined as singleton clones, while clones with 2 or more copies were defined as non-singleton clones. Clones expanded in unsorted samples were annotated as CD4+, CD8+ or unknown by matching protein sequences in sorted samples from the same patient. Wilcoxon tests on paired samples were used to test diversity changes from C1D1 to C4D1. TCRdb carries this immuneACCESS record with in-frame sequences only. Its versions omit some clonotypes, under half of them owing to an unresolved V gene in the studies checked, with the rest unexplained. That table gives V, J and clone size, and the DNA gave D and trimming. The sample includes under 20,000 clones, with just over 85% observed a single time. The top ten clonotypes cover less than 15% of the sample.

Points on this clone: What this receptor recognizes is not known. Per-base quality was not reported, and no clone a single base away is much larger than it.

V has 3 bases trimmed and J has 6 bases trimmed; junction bases matching no gene number 4. As encoded in the germline V gene, CDR1 is SGHTA while CDR2 is FQGNSA. The CDR3 covers 13 residues, taking in both the cysteine and the phenylalanine. Left in the record is the CDR3 DNA by itself, 39 bases read in frame from the first base. The sequences come from peripheral blood mononuclear cells (PBMCs), collected before the second cycle of nivolumab. The rearranged segments are TRBV7-2 and TRBJ2-7; 8 junctional bases match TRBD1. This clonotype was obtained from a human donor with classical Hodgkin lymphoma. The DNA sequence is TGTGCCAGCAGCTTTGACAGGGGTGGCGAGCAGTACTTC. It specifies CASSFDRGGEQYF.